Sequencing of this TCR beta chain was carried out in a study of shared clonotypes between healthy human individuals. Profiling relied on immunoSEQ multiplex PCR, and the TCRdb table lists in-frame clones only, not all of them. The sample includes under 750,000 clones, 72% seen only once; the top ten take more than 1.5%. The TCR sequence derives from a woman in her twenties or thirties in good health. Sequencing used memory CD4+ T cells sorted from blood. Noted subset: CD45RA-negative fraction.

In DNA form, the CDR3 reads TGTGCCAGTAGTATAAGTTGGGCGAGCTCCTACGAGCAGTACTTC. Translated: CASSISWASSYEQYF. This rearrangement joins TRBV19 to TRBJ2-7; D not resolved. Germline CDR1 is LNHDA and CDR2 is SQIVND (reference sequence). Trimming stripped 2 bases from V and 0 bases from J, with 11 bases between. This CDR3 is 15 amino acids long.